Each of the 23 T cell receptor beta chains below was sequenced from the same sample in a study of T cell responses to AZD1222 COVID-19 vaccine. The table came from immunoSEQ multiplex PCR; TCRdb's copy has only in-frame clones and leaves some out. The repertoire holds about 78,000 clones, over 80% seen once, with 2.9% in the top ten. The sample was peripheral blood, taken on day 0 of AZD1222 vaccination. The receptors were sampled from an adult in good health.

This clone was detected a few times. The V call is TRBV7-9, the J call TRBJ2-4, with D possibly matching TRBD2 (5 bases). Trimming left V 1 base short and J 8 bases short, with 9 bases between. In germline, CDR1 is SEHNR, CDR2 FQNEAQ (reference sequence). The CDR3 spans 13 residues. DNA for the CDR3: TGTGCCAGCAGCTTAGTTTCGCGGGACATTCAGTACTTC. Translation: CASSLVSRDIQYF.

V is TRBV2 and J is TRBJ2-1, with 10 bases fitting TRBD1. The V segment lost 4 bases and the J segment 8 bases; nucleotides outside the gene matches: 8. The CDR3 consists of 15 residues. CDR1 and CDR2 (germline): SNHLY, FYNNEI. CDR3: CASSARQGAKDEQFF. CDR3 DNA: TGTGCCAGCAGTGCTCGACAGGGGGCAAAGGATGAGCAGTTCTTC.

The rearrangement uses TRBV2 and TRBJ1-5, with D perhaps TRBD1 (5 bases). Germline CDR1 reads SNHLY; CDR2 reads FYNNEI. The CDR3 consists of 15 residues. Trimming removed 4 bases from V and 2 bases from J, with 12 bases in between. Here the CDR3 reads CASSVSPGGNQPQHF. CDR3 nucleotides: TGTGCCAGCAGTGTTAGTCCGGGGGGCAATCAGCCCCAGCATTTT.

V usage is TRBV14 and J usage is TRBJ2-7, with D unresolved. The CDR3 consists of 14 residues. Germline loops: CDR1 SGHDN, CDR2 FVKESK. Trimming removed 2 bases from V and 0 bases from J, with 8 bases in between. Here the CDR3 reads CASSQRPDSYEQYF. In DNA form, the CDR3 reads TGTGCCAGCAGCCAAAGGCCGGACTCCTACGAGCAGTACTTC.

The chain employs TRBV25-1 and TRBJ2-3; 8 positions match TRBD2. Trimming removed 4 bases from V and 6 bases from J; junction bases left unmatched: 9. Germline V gene sequence: CDR1 MGHDK, CDR2 SYGVNS. This CDR3 region has 15 residues. CDR3 sequence: CASSAGGTPKDTQYF. The CDR3 bases are TGTGCCAGCAGTGCGGGGGGGACTCCAAAGGATACGCAGTATTTT.

The rearrangement uses TRBV14 and TRBJ2-4; 12 bases line up with TRBD1. V shed 1 base and J 6 bases; nucleotides not matched to a gene: 7. Germline V lookup: CDR1 SGHDN, CDR2 FVKESK. The CDR3 spans 17 residues. In nucleotides, the CDR3 is TGTGCCAGCAGCCAAGTTATGGGACAGGGGGCCGGAAACATTCAGTACTTC. Translation: CASSQVMGQGAGNIQYF.

CDR3: CASSQETRILNYGYTF. The CDR3 region has the DNA TGCGCCAGCAGCCAAGAAACACGGATACTTAACTATGGCTACACCTTC. This chain links TRBV4-1 with TRBJ1-2; no firm D call. Germline V gene lookup returns CDR1 MGHRA and CDR2 YSYEKL. This CDR3 is built from 16 residues. Trimming took 0 bases from V and 1 from J, leaving 12 bases between them.

This clone has only a few counts. The V call is TRBV28, the J call TRBJ1-2, with TRBD1 matching 8 bases. Germline lookup yields CDR1 MDHEN and CDR2 SYDVKM. Trimming removed 6 bases from V and 8 bases from J; junction bases left unmatched: 5. The CDR3 has 12 amino acids. The CDR3 protein is CASRAGGRGYTF. In DNA form, the CDR3 reads TGTGCCAGCAGGGCAGGGGGCAGGGGCTACACCTTC.

The rearrangement links TRBV29-1 to TRBJ1-1; TRBD1 might be the D (6 bases). The CDR3 has 17 residues. Trimming left V 3 bases short and J 10 bases short, with 30 bases between. Germline assignment: CDR1 SQVTM and CDR2 ANQGSEA. The CDR3 loop is CSVDWGGGHRDLGGAFF. The CDR3 coding sequence is TGCAGCGTTGATTGGGGTGGGGGCCATCGGGATCTCGGAGGAGCTTTCTTT.

This clone came up many times. The rearrangement uses TRBV7-9 and TRBJ2-7; D may be TRBD1 (5 bases). CDR3 length equals 16 residues. From germline, CDR1 is SEHNR and CDR2 FQNEAQ (reference sequence). Trimming cost V 1 base and J 2 bases, with 15 bases left between them. The DNA for the CDR3 is TGTGCCAGCAGCTTAGACGCAGGGTGGTCAGCCTACGAGCAGTACTTC. Translating it yields CASSLDAGWSAYEQYF. Using reference TRBV7-9 and TRBJ2-7 for the parts outside the CDR3, the full variable domain is DTGVSQNPRHKITKRGQNVTFRCDPISEHNRLYWYRQTLGQGPEFLTYFQNEAQLEKSRLLSDRFSAERPKGSFSTLEIQRTEQGDSAMYLCASSLDAGWSAYEQYFGPGTRLTVT.

This clone was found a few times. This chain uses TRBV4-1 with TRBJ1-6; D is unclear. Germline-derived CDR1 and CDR2 are MGHRA and YSYEKL. The CDR3 has 19 amino acids. Trimming removed 1 base from V and 0 bases from J, with 16 bases in between. The CDR3 here is CASSQGPRKASSYNSPLHF. The CDR3 nucleotides are TGCGCCAGCAGCCAAGGACCCAGGAAGGCCAGCTCCTATAATTCACCCCTCCACTTT.

In DNA, the CDR3 is TGTGCCAGCAGCTTAACCCGGGGGTACGGCTACACCTTC. It codes for CASSLTRGYGYTF. The genes are TRBV7-3 and TRBJ1-2; perhaps TRBD1 as D (5 bases). V was shortened by 0 bases and J by 8 bases, with 10 bases between the two germline ends. The CDR3 loop spans 13 amino acids. Looked up from germline, CDR1 is SGHTA and CDR2 is FQGTGA.

V and J are TRBV19 and TRBJ1-2; TRBD1 agrees at 8 bases. Trimming cost V 7 bases and J 4 bases; bases outside gene matches: 2. The germline V gene encodes CDR1 LNHDA and CDR2 SQIVND (reference sequence). There are 12 residues in the CDR3. The CDR3 region has the DNA TGTGCCAGTACTACAGGGGGCTATGGCTACACCTTC. It translates to CASTTGGYGYTF.

The chain has TRBV19 and TRBJ1-3; TRBD1 might be the D (5 bases). CDR1 is LNHDA and CDR2 is SQIVND in the germline V gene (reference sequence). V lost 5 bases and J 4 bases, leaving 15 bases between the germline ends. The CDR3 contains 15 residues. CDR3 amino acids: CASSAQVRRGNTIYF. CDR3 sequence (DNA): TGTGCCAGTAGTGCACAGGTCCGCCGGGGAAACACCATATATTTT. The variable domain in full, with the rest retrieved from reference TRBV19 and TRBJ1-3, is DGGITQSPKYLFRKEGQNVTLSCEQNLNHDAMYWYRQDPGQGLRLIYYSQIVNDFQKGDIAEGYSVSREKKESFPLTVTSAQKNPTAFYLCASSAQVRRGNTIYFGEGSWLTVV.

This clone was seen more than once but under ten times. This chain connects TRBV29-1 to TRBJ1-2, with TRBD1 as a possible D gene (5 bases). Trimming took off 4 bases at V and 3 bases at J, with 12 bases between the two ends. CDR1 and CDR2 from the germline V gene are SQVTM and ANQGSEA. CDR3 length: 13 residues. CDR3 DNA: TGCAGCGTTGGTATTTTGGGGGACTATGGCTACACCTTC. It yields the protein CSVGILGDYGYTF.

The genes are TRBV9 and TRBJ2-2; a weak D match, TRBD2 (5 bases). V was clipped by 0 bases and J by 6 bases, with 9 bases between them. The CDR3 runs to 14 residues. Germline loops: CDR1 SGDLS, CDR2 YYNGEE. The DNA of the CDR3 is TGTGCCAGCAGCGTAGGAGGACTGGCCGGGGAGCTGTTTTTT. Amino acids: CASSVGGLAGELFF.

This clone was detected a few times. V and J are TRBV5-1 and TRBJ1-4; unclear D gene. V was cut by 0 bases and J by 5 bases, with 14 bases left in between. From germline, CDR1 is SGHRS and CDR2 YFSETQ. The CDR3 runs 16 residues. The CDR3 loop is CASSLGLPFTNEKLFF. CDR3 in DNA: TGCGCCAGCAGCTTGGGGCTTCCTTTTACCAATGAAAAACTGTTTTTT.

This chain joins TRBV27 and TRBJ2-7, with 7 bases matching TRBD1. The V gene end was trimmed by 10 bases and the J gene end by 4 bases; junction bases not matched to a gene: 10. CDR1 is MNHEY and CDR2 is SMNVEV in the germline V gene (reference sequence). The CDR3 consists of 13 residues. CDR3 nucleotide sequence: TGTGCCACCTCAGGGGGTCATAGGTACGAGCAGTACTTC. Its protein is CATSGGHRYEQYF.

The chain employs TRBV27 and TRBJ1-4; possibly TRBD1 for D (5 bases). The V gene's germline CDR1 is MNHEY and CDR2 SMNVEV (reference sequence). The germline V and J ends were trimmed by 3 bases and 8 bases, with 10 bases remaining between them. The CDR3 extends over 13 amino acids. CDR3 in amino acids: CASSFQRTEKLFF. The CDR3 coding sequence is TGTGCCAGCAGTTTCCAACGGACAGAAAAACTGTTTTTT.

This clone turned up a few times. One end of the junction fails to match germline, which may point to a read error. This sequence joins TRBV29-1 and TRBJ1-4; 7 nucleotides match TRBD1. Germline CDR1 and CDR2: SQVTM and ANQGSEA. The CDR3 extends over 14 amino acids. CDR3 DNA sequence: TGCAGCGTCGAAGGGACAGCAACTAATGAAAAACTGTTTTTT. Translated, it gives CSVEGTATNEKLFF.

The chain recombines TRBV7-2 with TRBJ2-7; the match to TRBD2 covers 9 bases. This CDR3 has 15 residues. Trimming took 5 bases from V and 8 from J; bases not matched to a gene: 13. Germline V gene lookup returns CDR1 SGHTA and CDR2 FQGNSA. CDR3 protein: CASSPRLAANLKQYF. CDR3 sequence (DNA): TGTGCCAGCAGCCCCCGACTAGCGGCGAACCTTAAGCAGTACTTC.

The chain couples TRBV7-9 to TRBJ2-4; 8 bases map to TRBD2. From germline, CDR1 is SEHNR and CDR2 FQNEAQ (reference sequence). This CDR3 comprises 14 residues. Trimming cost V 3 bases and J 8 bases; bases outside gene matches: 6. Here the CDR3 DNA reads TGTGCCAGCAGCTTCGGAGCGGGGGAGGACATTCAGTACTTC. Amino acid sequence: CASSFGAGEDIQYF.

The J gene is TRBJ1-2, the V gene TRBV7-2; tentative D call: TRBD1 (6 bases). This CDR3 has 14 amino acids. Germline lookup yields CDR1 SGHTA and CDR2 FQGNSA. V was trimmed by 0 bases and J by 8 bases, leaving 13 bases between them. CDR3 in DNA: TGTGCCAGCAGCTTAGCCGGTGGGGGCTACGGCTACACCTTC. It yields the protein CASSLAGGGYGYTF.